This TCR beta chain is from a study of T cell repertoires in cytomegalovirus infection. Study background: Based on public TCR beta signatures, there were indications of CMV infection and of a matching HLA type.

The ends lost 6 bases at V and 15 bases at J; junction bases unmatched: 9. Looked up from germline, CDR1 is LGHNT and CDR2 is FRNRAP. CDR3 length: 12 amino acids. MiXCR, applied by TCRdb to the reads, yields one record per CDR3 protein. The sample records 510,000 or so distinct CDR3 sequences, approximately 25% being singletons. The sample comprised PBMCs. The sequence was collected from a human donor in good health (CMV status not recorded). Some clones in this sample may be carry-over from other donors' samples. J is TRBJ2-2 and V is TRBV12-5; 8 bases are a match to TRBD2. The CDR3 loop reads CASGTDSGKVFF. CDR3 coding DNA: TGTGCTAGTGGCACTGATAGCGGGAAGGTGTTTTTT.